Below are 26 T cell receptor beta chains sequenced from a single sample in a study of blood T cell repertoires in COVID-19. Measured with immunoSEQ multiplex PCR; TCRdb has only the in-frame clones, and not every one. The sample holds approximately 30,000 clones, around 90% seen once. Input material: peripheral blood. These receptors were collected from a human donor in a cohort sampled during active COVID-19.

The gene calls are TRBV9 and TRBJ2-3, with 7 bases aligning to TRBD1. The CDR3 spans 15 residues. Germline assignment: CDR1 SGDLS and CDR2 YYNGEE. V was clipped by 4 bases and J by 2 bases; unmatched bases: 7. CDR3 sequence reads: CASSPLGQYTDTQYF. CDR3 DNA: TGTGCCAGCAGCCCATTGGGACAGTACACAGATACGCAGTATTTT.

The chain uses TRBV11-3 and TRBJ1-1; TRBD1 agrees at 7 bases. The CDR3 length is 15 residues. Looked up from germline, CDR1 is SGHNT and CDR2 is YENEEA. V shed 5 bases and J 2 bases; nucleotides not matched to a gene: 8. CDR3 sequence: CASSPEGGENTEAFF. For the CDR3, the DNA is TGTGCCAGCAGCCCAGAAGGGGGCGAAAACACTGAAGCTTTCTTT.

This clone was observed once. The chain carries TRBV7-9 and TRBJ1-3; the D is unclear. The V and J ends lost 5 bases and 2 bases respectively, with 13 bases between them. The CDR3 is 15 amino acids. Germline V lookup: CDR1 SEHNR, CDR2 FQNEAQ (reference sequence). The CDR3 region is CASSLGNNAGNTIYF. The CDR3, as DNA: TGTGCCAGCAGCCTCGGGAACAACGCTGGAAACACCATATATTTT. The complete variable domain, with remaining parts taken from reference TRBV7-9 and TRBJ1-3, reads DTGVSQNPRHKITKRGQNVTFRCDPISEHNRLYWYRQTLGQGPEFLTYFQNEAQLEKSRLLSDRFSAERPKGSFSTLEIQRTEQGDSAMYLCASSLGNNAGNTIYFGEGSWLTVV.

V gene TRBV6-5 combines with J gene TRBJ2-7; tentatively, D is TRBD2 (6 bases). The germline gives CDR1 MNHEY, CDR2 SVGAGI. The CDR3 contains 13 residues. With 1 base removed from V and 6 bases from J, the gap between germline ends came to 10 bases. The CDR3 DNA reads as TGTGCCAGCAGTTACTACCTCGGGGGCGAGCAGTACGTC. Amino acids: CASSYYLGGEQYV.

The chain is built from TRBV5-5 and TRBJ2-1; perhaps TRBD2 as D (7 bases). V was clipped by 4 bases and J by 3 bases, with 17 bases between them. Germline CDR1 is SGHKS and CDR2 is YYEKEE (reference sequence). CDR3 size: 16 residues. The CDR3, as DNA: TGTGCCAGCAGCCCTTCCCTGGGAGGGGGCTACAATGAGCAGTTCTTC. Translation: CASSPSLGGGYNEQFF.

This chain joins TRBV4-2 and TRBJ1-2, with 9 bases aligning to TRBD1. J was trimmed by 10 bases and V by 6 bases; bases with no gene match: 3. From germline, CDR1 is LGHNA and CDR2 YNFKEQ. The CDR3 is made up of 11 amino acids. CDR3 region: CASSTGGDYTF. The CDR3, as DNA: TGTGCCAGCAGTACAGGGGGCGACTACACCTTC.

This chain uses TRBV7-2 with TRBJ1-1; D call uncertain. Trimming left V 1 base short and J 1 base short, with 4 bases between. Germline V gene lookup returns CDR1 SGHTA and CDR2 FQGNSA. This CDR3 contains 13 residues. The CDR3 DNA is TGTGCCAGCAGCTTAGAGCGGAACACTGAAGCTTTCTTT. Amino acids: CASSLERNTEAFF.

The J gene is TRBJ2-1, the V gene TRBV11-2; D is undetermined. This CDR3 spans 14 amino acids. Looked up from germline, CDR1 is SGHAT and CDR2 is FQNNGV. Trimming pared 3 bases from V and 0 bases from J, leaving 6 bases between. Written as DNA, the CDR3 is TGTGCCAGCAGCTTTACGAGCTCCTACAATGAGCAGTTCTTC. It is translated as CASSFTSSYNEQFF.

The J gene is TRBJ1-5, the V gene TRBV27; TRBD1 might be the D (5 bases). The CDR3 has 15 amino acids. Germline V gene lookup returns CDR1 MNHEY and CDR2 SMNVEV (reference sequence). The V gene lost 2 bases and the J gene lost 6 bases, with 14 bases spanning the gap. DNA of the CDR3: TGTGCCAGCAGTTTAACCACAGGCGGGGGTCAGCCCCAGCATTTT. Amino acid sequence: CASSLTTGGGQPQHF.

V and J are TRBV4-3 and TRBJ2-7, with 9 bases identical to TRBD1. V dropped 0 bases and J dropped 3; count of bases not matched to a gene: 9. The CDR3 covers 17 residues. Germline CDR1 reads LGHNA; CDR2 reads YSLEER. The CDR3 spells CASSQDREGTGFYEQYV. The CDR3 bases are TGCGCCAGCAGCCAAGATCGAGAAGGGACAGGGTTCTACGAGCAGTACGTC.

The chain has TRBV4-1 and TRBJ1-5, with no clear D. CDR3 size: 14 residues. Germline V gene sequence: CDR1 MGHRA, CDR2 YSYEKL. Trimming removed 2 bases at V and 7 bases at J, with 12 bases between. This CDR3 reads CASSQIPRLQPQHF. The CDR3 DNA sequence: TGCGCCAGCAGCCAAATCCCCAGACTGCAGCCCCAGCATTTT.

The chain has TRBV2 and TRBJ1-1; unclear D gene. Trimming removed 3 bases at V and 6 bases at J, with 20 bases between. The CDR3 runs 16 residues. Looked up from germline, CDR1 is SNHLY and CDR2 is FYNNEI. The chain's CDR3 is CASSDQISTFRPEAFF. The CDR3 region has the DNA TGTGCCAGCAGTGACCAAATTTCGACTTTTAGGCCTGAAGCTTTCTTT.

This rearrangement joins TRBV5-1 to TRBJ1-5; D gene ambiguous. CDR1 is SGHRS, CDR2 YFSETQ, per germline. V lost 0 bases and J 6 bases, leaving 10 bases between the germline ends. The CDR3 sequence is 14 residues long. CDR3 in amino acids: CASSLDSTAQPQHF. The CDR3 DNA reads as TGCGCCAGCAGCTTGGACAGTACCGCTCAGCCCCAGCATTTT.

The gene calls are TRBV27 and TRBJ1-2; 10 bases are a match to TRBD1. From germline, CDR1 is MNHEY and CDR2 SMNVEV (reference sequence). V lost 5 bases and J lost 8; bases outside the gene matches: 11. This CDR3 is 15 amino acids long. CDR3 DNA sequence: TGTGCCAGCAGTAAAGAGGGACAGGGGAGCCTCGGCTACACCTTC. It is translated as CASSKEGQGSLGYTF.

V is TRBV3-1 (or the pseudogene TRBV3-2) and J is TRBJ2-3, with TRBD2 matching over 13 bases. V lost 2 bases, J lost 6 bases, and 8 bases stayed unmatched. CDR1 and CDR2 from the germline V gene are LGHDT and YNNKEL (reference sequence). There are 17 residues in the CDR3. CDR3 nucleotides: TGTGCCAGCAGCCAATTCCGGACTAGCGGGAGAACCGATACGCAGTATTTT. Protein: CASSQFRTSGRTDTQYF.

CDR3 sequence (DNA): TGTGCCAGCAGCTTACTCGGGGCTGGGGCCAACGTCCTGACTTTC. Its protein is CASSLLGAGANVLTF. The rearrangement links TRBV7-3 to TRBJ2-6, with D possibly being TRBD2 (5 bases). CDR1 SGHTA and CDR2 FQGTGA come from the germline V gene. The CDR3 has 15 residues. Trimming cost V 2 bases and J 2 bases, with 7 bases left between them.

V gene TRBV4-1 combines with J gene TRBJ1-3; 9 bases are shared with TRBD1. The CDR3 has 22 amino acids. V trimming: 0 bases; J trimming: 1 base; junction bases outside the gene matches: 19. Per the germline V gene, CDR1 is MGHRA and CDR2 is YSYEKL. CDR3 sequence (DNA): TGCGCCAGCAGCCAAGACCCCATCGGACAGGGGTTTTGGGTTGGATCTGGAAACACCATATATTTT. Its translation: CASSQDPIGQGFWVGSGNTIYF.

This clone has just one count. V usage is TRBV7-9 and J usage is TRBJ1-1; 9 bases are a match to TRBD1. V trimming: 5 bases; J trimming: 4 bases; junction bases outside the gene matches: 5. CDR3 length: 14 amino acids. Germline loops: CDR1 SEHNR, CDR2 FQNEAQ (reference sequence). The CDR3 reads CASSEIQGATEAFF. CDR3 DNA sequence: TGTGCCAGCAGCGAAATACAGGGGGCCACTGAAGCTTTCTTT. The full variable domain, in which reference TRBV7-9 and TRBJ1-1 provide the parts outside the CDR3, is DTGVSQNPRHKITKRGQNVTFRCDPISEHNRLYWYRQTLGQGPEFLTYFQNEAQLEKSRLLSDRFSAERPKGSFSTLEIQRTEQGDSAMYLCASSEIQGATEAFFGQGTRLTVV.

The V and J genes are TRBV11-3 and TRBJ2-2, with 10 positions matching TRBD2. The CDR3 is 16 amino acids. V lost 4 bases, J lost 1 base, and 3 bases stayed unmatched. The germline V gene has CDR1 SGHNT and CDR2 YENEEA. The CDR3 sequence: CASSSSGSRNTGELFF. CDR3 nucleotide sequence: TGTGCCAGCAGCTCTAGCGGGAGTAGGAACACCGGGGAGCTGTTTTTT.

Concerning this clone: At one of its ends the junction is not consistent with the germline gene, which may arise from a read error. This sequence joins TRBV28 and TRBJ1-3, with a tentative D call TRBD1 (6 bases). This CDR3 comprises 13 residues. Germline CDR1 is MDHEN and CDR2 is SYDVKM. CDR3 sequence: CASLGQLGHTIYF. DNA of the CDR3: TGTGCCAGCCTCGGACAGCTTGGACACACCATATATTTT.

The gene calls are TRBV10-3 and TRBJ2-7; D is undetermined. The V gene's germline CDR1 is ENHRY and CDR2 SYGVKD. V lost 7 bases, J lost 2 bases, and 9 bases lay in between. CDR3 size: 12 residues. The CDR3 reads CAINPVPYEQYV. The CDR3 bases are TGTGCCATCAACCCGGTCCCCTACGAGCAGTACGTC.

The chain joins TRBV4-3 to TRBJ2-2; 7 nucleotides match TRBD1. Germline loops: CDR1 LGHNA, CDR2 YSLEER. The CDR3 runs 16 residues. The V gene end was trimmed by 5 bases and the J gene end by 2 bases; junction bases not matched to a gene: 8. In nucleotides, the CDR3 is TGCGCCAGCAGCGTACAGGGGTCAGAAAACACCGGGGAGCTGTTTTTT. Its translation: CASSVQGSENTGELFF.

The chain combines TRBV9 with TRBJ1-2; D gene uncertain. Between the trimmed V and J ends, which lost 0 bases and 4 bases, there was a span of 10 bases. The CDR3 is 14 amino acids. Germline V gene data show CDR1 as SGDLS and CDR2 as YYNGEE. The CDR3 protein is CASSVESQSYGYTF. The CDR3 DNA follows: TGTGCCAGCAGCGTAGAATCACAGAGCTATGGCTACACCTTC.

The chain couples TRBV9 to TRBJ2-3; 8 nucleotides align to TRBD2. CDR3 length equals 16 residues. J gave up 2 bases and V 0 bases, and 5 bases lay outside the gene matches. Germline V lookup: CDR1 SGDLS, CDR2 YYNGEE. The CDR3 sequence: CASSVEGGGPTDTQYF. CDR3 nucleotide sequence: TGTGCCAGCAGCGTAGAAGGCGGGGGGCCCACAGATACGCAGTATTTT.

The V and J genes are TRBV7-2 and TRBJ1-1; no firm D call. The CDR3 has 16 amino acids. In germline, CDR1 is SGHTA, CDR2 FQGNSA. Trimming shortened V by 3 bases and J by 2 bases, and 16 bases separated the two germline ends. For the CDR3, the DNA is TGTGCCAGCAGCTTCGTTTCCGGAGGACTAAACACTGAAGCTTTCTTT. This codes for CASSFVSGGLNTEAFF. Using reference TRBV7-2 and TRBJ1-1 for the parts outside the CDR3, the full variable domain is GAGVSQSPSNKVTEKGKDVELRCDPISGHTALYWYRQSLGQGLEFLIYFQGNSAPDKSGLPSDRFSAERTGGSVSTLTIQRTQQEDSAVYLCASSFVSGGLNTEAFFGQGTRLTVV.

The rearrangement joins TRBV25-1 to TRBJ2-1; maybe TRBD2 (6 bases). Germline assignment: CDR1 MGHDK and CDR2 SYGVNS. Trimming stripped 10 bases from V and 5 bases from J, with 21 bases between. The CDR3 is 15 residues long. The chain's CDR3 is CANSYSGIPNNEQFF. The CDR3 nucleotides are TGTGCCAACTCCTATAGCGGAATACCAAACAATGAGCAGTTCTTC.